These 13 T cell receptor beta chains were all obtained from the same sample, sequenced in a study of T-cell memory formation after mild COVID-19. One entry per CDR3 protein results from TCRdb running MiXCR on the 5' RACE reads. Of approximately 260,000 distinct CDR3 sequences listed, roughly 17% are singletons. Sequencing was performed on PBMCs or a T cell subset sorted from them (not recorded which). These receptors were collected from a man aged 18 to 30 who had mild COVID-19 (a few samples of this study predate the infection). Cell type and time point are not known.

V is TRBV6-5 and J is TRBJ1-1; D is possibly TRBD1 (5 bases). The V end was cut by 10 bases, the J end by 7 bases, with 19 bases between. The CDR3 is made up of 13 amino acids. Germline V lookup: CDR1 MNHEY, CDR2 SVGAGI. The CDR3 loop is CATGAGTVHEAFF. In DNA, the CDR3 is TGTGCCACTGGAGCCGGGACGGTGCATGAAGCTTTCTTT.

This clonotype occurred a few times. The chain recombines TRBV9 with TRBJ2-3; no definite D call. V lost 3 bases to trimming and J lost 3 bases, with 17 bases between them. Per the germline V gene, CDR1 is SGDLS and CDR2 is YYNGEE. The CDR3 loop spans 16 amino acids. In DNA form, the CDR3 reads TGTGCCAGCAGCGCAGTCTCGGGCCCGAGGACAGATACGCAGTATTTT. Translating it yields CASSAVSGPRTDTQYF.

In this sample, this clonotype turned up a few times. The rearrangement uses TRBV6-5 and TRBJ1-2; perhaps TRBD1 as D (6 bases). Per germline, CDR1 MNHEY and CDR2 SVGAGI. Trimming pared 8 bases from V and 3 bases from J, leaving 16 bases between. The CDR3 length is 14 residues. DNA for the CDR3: TGTGCCAGCCGAGACTGGGACAACTACTATGGCTACACCTTC. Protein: CASRDWDNYYGYTF.

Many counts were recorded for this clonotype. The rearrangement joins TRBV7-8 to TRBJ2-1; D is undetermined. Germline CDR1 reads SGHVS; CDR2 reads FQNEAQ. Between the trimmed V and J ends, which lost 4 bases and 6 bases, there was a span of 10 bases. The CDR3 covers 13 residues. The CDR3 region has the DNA TGTGCCAGCAGCTCCATGAACAGCAATGAGCAGTTCTTC. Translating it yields CASSSMNSNEQFF.

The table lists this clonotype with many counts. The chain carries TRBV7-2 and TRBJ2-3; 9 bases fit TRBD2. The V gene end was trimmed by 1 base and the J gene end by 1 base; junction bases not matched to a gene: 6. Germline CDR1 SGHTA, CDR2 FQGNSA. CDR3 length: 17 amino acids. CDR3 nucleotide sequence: TGTGCCAGCAGCTTAGTTCCAGCGGGGGGCGGCACAGATACGCAGTATTTT. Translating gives CASSLVPAGGGTDTQYF. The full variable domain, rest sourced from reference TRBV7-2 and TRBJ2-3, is GAGVSQSPSNKVTEKGKDVELRCDPISGHTALYWYRQSLGQGLEFLIYFQGNSAPDKSGLPSDRFSAERTGGSVSTLTIQRTQQEDSAVYLCASSLVPAGGGTDTQYFGPGTRLTVL.

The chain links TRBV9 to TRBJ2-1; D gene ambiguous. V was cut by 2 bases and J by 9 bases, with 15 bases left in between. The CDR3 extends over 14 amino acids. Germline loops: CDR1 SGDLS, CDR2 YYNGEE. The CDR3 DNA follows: TGTGCCAGCAGCGTGTCTAGTTGGCCGGGTGAGCAGTTCTTC. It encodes CASSVSSWPGEQFF.

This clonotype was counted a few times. The chain's CDR3 is CSARNRASYEQYF. In DNA form, the CDR3 reads TGCAGTGCTAGAAACAGAGCCTCCTACGAGCAGTACTTC. The V call is TRBV20-1, the J call TRBJ2-7; D gene uncertain. Germline-derived CDR1 and CDR2 are DFQATT and SNEGSKA (reference sequence). V was trimmed by 2 bases and J by 0 bases, leaving 8 bases between them. This CDR3 spans 13 amino acids.

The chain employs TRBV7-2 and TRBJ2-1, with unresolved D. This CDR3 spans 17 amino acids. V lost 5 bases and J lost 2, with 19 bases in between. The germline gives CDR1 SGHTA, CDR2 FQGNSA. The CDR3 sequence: CASSRTPRGLTYNEQFF. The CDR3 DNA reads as TGTGCCAGCAGCCGGACCCCCCGTGGGCTGACCTACAATGAGCAGTTCTTC.

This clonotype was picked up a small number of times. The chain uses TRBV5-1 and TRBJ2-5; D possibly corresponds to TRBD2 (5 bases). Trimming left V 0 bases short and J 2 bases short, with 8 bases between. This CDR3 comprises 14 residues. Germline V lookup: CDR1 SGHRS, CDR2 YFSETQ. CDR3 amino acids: CASSLATSQETQYF. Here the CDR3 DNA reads TGCGCCAGCAGCTTGGCTACTAGTCAAGAGACCCAGTACTTC.

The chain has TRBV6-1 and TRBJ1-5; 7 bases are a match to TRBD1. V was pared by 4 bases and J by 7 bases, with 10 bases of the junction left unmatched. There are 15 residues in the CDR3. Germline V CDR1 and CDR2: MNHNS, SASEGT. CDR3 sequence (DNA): TGTGCCAGCAGTGGGAATCAGGGGGTTGGCCAGCCCCAGCATTTT. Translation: CASSGNQGVGQPQHF.

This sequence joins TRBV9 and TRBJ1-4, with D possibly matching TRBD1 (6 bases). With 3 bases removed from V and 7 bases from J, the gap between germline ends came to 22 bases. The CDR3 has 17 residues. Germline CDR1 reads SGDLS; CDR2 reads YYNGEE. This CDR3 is CASSAEGNRAMGEKLFF. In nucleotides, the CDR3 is TGTGCCAGCAGCGCCGAGGGGAACAGGGCAATGGGTGAAAAACTGTTTTTT.

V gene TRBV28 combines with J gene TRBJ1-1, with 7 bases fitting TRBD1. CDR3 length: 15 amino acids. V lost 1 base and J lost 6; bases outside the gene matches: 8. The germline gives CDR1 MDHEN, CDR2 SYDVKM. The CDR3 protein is CASSLSRQGGAEAFF. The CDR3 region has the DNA TGTGCCAGCAGTTTATCCCGCCAGGGGGGCGCTGAAGCTTTCTTT.

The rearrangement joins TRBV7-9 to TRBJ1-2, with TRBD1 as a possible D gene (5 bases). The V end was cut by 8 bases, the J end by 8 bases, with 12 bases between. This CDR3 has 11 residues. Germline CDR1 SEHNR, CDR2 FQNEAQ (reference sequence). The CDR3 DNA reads TGTGCCAGCCCTCTCGGGGACGGCTACACCTTC. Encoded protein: CASPLGDGYTF. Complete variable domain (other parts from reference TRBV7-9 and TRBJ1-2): DTGVSQNPRHKITKRGQNVTFRCDPISEHNRLYWYRQTLGQGPEFLTYFQNEAQLEKSRLLSDRFSAERPKGSFSTLEIQRTEQGDSAMYLCASPLGDGYTFGSGTRLTVV.